The sample holds many counts of the clone carrying this TCR beta chain. Its specificity is not known. These data are taken from a study of T cells in Graves' hyperthyroidism and ophthalmopathy. CDR3 length: 15 residues. Germline V gene sequence: CDR1 SGHVS, CDR2 FNYEAQ. Germline trimming cut 5 bases from V and 6 bases from J; bases unmatched to any gene: 8. It was RNA transcripts that yielded the amplified TCR beta CDR3 regions. HTBI primers drove first-round RT-PCR of the TCR CDR3. TCRdb re-called the multiplex PCR reads through MiXCR, storing one row per CDR3 protein. This table has approximately 300,000 distinct CDR3 sequences, around 20% appearing once. Study results and limitations: It was a median approximately 6 months before onset that the model predicted ophthalmopathy.

The sample consisted of blood. The chain carries TRBV7-6 and TRBJ2-3, with 10 bases identical to TRBD2. This clonotype originated in a man over 45 with Graves' ophthalmopathy. The CDR3 loop is CASSPLAGVPDTQYF. The DNA of the CDR3 is TGTGCCAGCAGCCCGCTAGCGGGAGTACCCGATACGCAGTATTTT.